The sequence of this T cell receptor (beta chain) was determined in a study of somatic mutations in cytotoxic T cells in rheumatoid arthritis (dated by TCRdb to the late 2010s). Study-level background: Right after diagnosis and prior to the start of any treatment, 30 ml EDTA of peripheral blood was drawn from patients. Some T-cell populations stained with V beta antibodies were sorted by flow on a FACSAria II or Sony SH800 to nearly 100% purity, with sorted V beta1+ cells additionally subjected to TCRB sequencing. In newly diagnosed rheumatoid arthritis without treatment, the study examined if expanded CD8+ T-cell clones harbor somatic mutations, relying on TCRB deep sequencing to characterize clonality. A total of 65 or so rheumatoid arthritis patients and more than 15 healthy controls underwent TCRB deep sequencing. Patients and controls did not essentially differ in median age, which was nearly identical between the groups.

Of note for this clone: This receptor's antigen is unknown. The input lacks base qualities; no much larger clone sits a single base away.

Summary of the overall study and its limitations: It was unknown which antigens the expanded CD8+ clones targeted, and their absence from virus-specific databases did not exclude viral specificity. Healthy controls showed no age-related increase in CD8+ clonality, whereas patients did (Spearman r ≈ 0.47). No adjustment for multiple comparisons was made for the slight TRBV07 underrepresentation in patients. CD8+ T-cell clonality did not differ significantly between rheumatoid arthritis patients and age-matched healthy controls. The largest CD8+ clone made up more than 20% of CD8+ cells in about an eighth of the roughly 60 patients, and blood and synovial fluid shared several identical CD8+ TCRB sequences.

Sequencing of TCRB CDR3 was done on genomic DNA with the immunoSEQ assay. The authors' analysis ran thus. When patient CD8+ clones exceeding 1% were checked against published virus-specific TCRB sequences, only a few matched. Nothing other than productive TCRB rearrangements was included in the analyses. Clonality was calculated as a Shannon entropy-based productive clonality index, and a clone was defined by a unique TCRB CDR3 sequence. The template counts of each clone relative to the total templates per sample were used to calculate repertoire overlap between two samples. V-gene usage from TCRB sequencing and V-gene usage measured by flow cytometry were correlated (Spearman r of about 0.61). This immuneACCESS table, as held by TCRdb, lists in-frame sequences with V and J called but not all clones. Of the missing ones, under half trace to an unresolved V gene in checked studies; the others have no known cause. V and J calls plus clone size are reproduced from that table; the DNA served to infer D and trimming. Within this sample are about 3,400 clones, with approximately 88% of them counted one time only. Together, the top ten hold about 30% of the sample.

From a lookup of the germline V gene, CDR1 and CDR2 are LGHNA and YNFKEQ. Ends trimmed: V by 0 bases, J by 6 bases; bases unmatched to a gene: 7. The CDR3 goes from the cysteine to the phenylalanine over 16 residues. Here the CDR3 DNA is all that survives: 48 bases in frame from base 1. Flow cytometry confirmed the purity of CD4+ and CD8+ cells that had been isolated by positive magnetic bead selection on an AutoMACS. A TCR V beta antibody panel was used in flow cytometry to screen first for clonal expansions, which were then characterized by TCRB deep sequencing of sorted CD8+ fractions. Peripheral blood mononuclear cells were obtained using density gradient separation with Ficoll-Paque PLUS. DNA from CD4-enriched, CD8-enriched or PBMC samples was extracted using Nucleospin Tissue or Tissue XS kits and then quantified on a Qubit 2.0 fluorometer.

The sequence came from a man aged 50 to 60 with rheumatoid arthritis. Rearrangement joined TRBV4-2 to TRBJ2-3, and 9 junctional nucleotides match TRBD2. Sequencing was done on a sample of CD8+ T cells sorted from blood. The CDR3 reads CASSQDAAGGSDTQYF. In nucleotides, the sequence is TGTGCCAGCAGCCAAGATGCAGCGGGAGGTTCCGATACGCAGTATTTT.